The TCR beta chain under discussion was sequenced for a study of brain T cells in children with intractable seizures. Notes on the study in general: Absence of clones before surgery may stem from lower sequencing depth.

Only cases whose brain tissue showed the highest T cell transcript signatures were sequenced. At least one anti-epileptic drug was given before surgery. Sequenced by immunoSEQ multiplex PCR; TCRdb stores in-frame clones only, minus some. The table has roughly 80,000 clones, 90% to 95% seen once. Trimming stripped 4 bases from V and 0 bases from J, with 13 bases between. This CDR3 region has 15 residues. Germline loops: CDR1 LGHDT, CDR2 YNNKEL (reference sequence). This clone showed up just once. Its antigen is as yet unknown. Sequencing was performed on peripheral blood, taken at surgery. The receptor was derived from a girl aged 2 to 9 with Rasmussen encephalitis and intractable seizures. The V call is TRBV3-1 (or the pseudogene TRBV3-2), the J call TRBJ2-7; D is possibly TRBD1 (5 bases). The chain's CDR3 is CASSPAWGYSYEQYF. The CDR3, as DNA: TGTGCCAGCAGCCCGGCCTGGGGCTACTCCTACGAGCAGTACTTC.